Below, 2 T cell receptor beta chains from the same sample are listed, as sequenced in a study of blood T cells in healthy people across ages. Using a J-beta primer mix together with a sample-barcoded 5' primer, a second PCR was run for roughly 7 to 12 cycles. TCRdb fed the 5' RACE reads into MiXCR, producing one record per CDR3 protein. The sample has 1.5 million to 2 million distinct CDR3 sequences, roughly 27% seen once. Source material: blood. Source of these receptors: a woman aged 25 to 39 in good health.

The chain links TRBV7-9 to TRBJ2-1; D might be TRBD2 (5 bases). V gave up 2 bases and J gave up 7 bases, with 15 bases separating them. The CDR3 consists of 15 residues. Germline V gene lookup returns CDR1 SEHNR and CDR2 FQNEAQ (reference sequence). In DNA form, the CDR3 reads TGTGCCAGCAGCTTAACCGGGATCGCGGAGAATGAGCAGTTCTTC. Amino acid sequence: CASSLTGIAENEQFF.

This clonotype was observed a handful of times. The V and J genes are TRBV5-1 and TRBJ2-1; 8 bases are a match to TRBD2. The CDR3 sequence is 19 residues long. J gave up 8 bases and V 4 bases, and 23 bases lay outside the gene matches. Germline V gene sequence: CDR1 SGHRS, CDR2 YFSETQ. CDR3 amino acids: CASSRVSNAGLVRGHEQFF. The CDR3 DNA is TGCGCCAGCAGCCGGGTTAGTAATGCGGGACTAGTCAGGGGTCATGAGCAGTTCTTC.